This TCR beta chain was captured in a study of cytomegalovirus exposure and HLA in healthy donors. Study-wide findings and caveats: Subsequent analysis revealed that first-cohort TCR clusters tended to co-occur in the 120 or so validation repertoires.

Assay used: immunoSEQ multiplex PCR; TCRdb lists only in-frame clones, some missing. The sample holds 110,000 or so clones, roughly 82% seen once. In regard to this clone: Its antigen is not identified.

Germline V gene lookup returns CDR1 LNHDA and CDR2 SQIVND (reference sequence). The CDR3 is 11 residues long. Trimming left V 4 bases short and J 5 bases short, with 5 bases between. This chain uses TRBV19 with TRBJ2-5, with D uncertain. Sequenced material: PBMCs. The clonotype comes from a man aged 18-30 years in good health and CMV-seronegative. The chain's CDR3 is CASSTRETQYF. The CDR3 nucleotides are TGTGCCAGTAGTACCCGGGAGACCCAGTACTTC.